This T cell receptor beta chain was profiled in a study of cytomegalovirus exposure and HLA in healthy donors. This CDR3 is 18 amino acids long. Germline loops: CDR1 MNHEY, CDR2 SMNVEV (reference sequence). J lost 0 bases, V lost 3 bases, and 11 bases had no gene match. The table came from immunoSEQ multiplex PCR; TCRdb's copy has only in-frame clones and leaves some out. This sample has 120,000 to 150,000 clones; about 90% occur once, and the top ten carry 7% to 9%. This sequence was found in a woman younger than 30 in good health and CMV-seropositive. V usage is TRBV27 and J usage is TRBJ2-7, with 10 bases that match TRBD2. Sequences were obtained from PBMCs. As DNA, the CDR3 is TGTGCCAGCAGTTTCCGACCCCCACTAGCGGGGAACTCCTACGAGCAGTACTTC. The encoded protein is CASSFRPPLAGNSYEQYF.